This entry describes one TCR beta chain. This entry belongs to a study of T cells after yellow fever vaccination. Germline-derived CDR1 and CDR2 are SEHNR and FQNEAQ (reference sequence). Trimming left V 3 bases short and J 2 bases short, with 10 bases between. The CDR3 sequence is 15 residues long. TCRdb re-derived calls from the 5' RACE reads in MiXCR, one entry per CDR3 protein. The sample includes some 290,000 distinct CDR3 sequences, about 10% of them seen just once. The chain employs TRBV7-9 and TRBJ1-4, with a tentative D call TRBD1 (6 bases). The TCR was taken from a man between 18 and 29 years old who received the YFV17D yellow fever vaccine. The source was CD4+ T cells sorted from PBMCs, collected 45 days after the yellow fever booster vaccination. The DNA of the CDR3 is TGTGCCAGCAGCTTTTTCAGGGGCACTAATGAAAAACTGTTTTTT. It specifies CASSFFRGTNEKLFF.